This T cell receptor (beta chain) is from a study of OX40 agonist ivuxolimab in advanced cancers. Study-level background: Intravenous ivuxolimab at 0.01 to 10 mg/kg was given to patients every 2 weeks.

By its share, this clone is medium-sized. Antigen: not known. The sample has other DNA sequences that encode this CDR3 too. Sequencing used immunoSEQ multiplex PCR; TCRdb keeps in-frame clones, though not all of them. The data hold 60,000 to 70,000 clones, with roughly nine tenths observed a single time. Study-level results: On average, CD8+ T cells had more expanded clones than CD4+.

The specimen comprised CD4+ or CD8+ T cells sorted from blood, sampled in a trial of the OX40 agonist ivuxolimab. This TCR derives from an adult with an advanced solid tumor such as melanoma, head and neck, liver or kidney cancer.

In DNA, the CDR3 is TGTGCCAGCAGCCCGGGACAGGGCTACGAGCAGTACTTC. Translating it yields CASSPGQGYEQYF. The chain recombines TRBV7-9 with TRBJ2-7; 9 bases map to TRBD1. The V and J ends lost 5 bases and 3 bases, in that order; junction bases with no gene match: 2. The CDR3 has 13 amino acids. Germline CDR1 SEHNR, CDR2 FQNEAQ (reference sequence).